The text below deals with one TCR beta chain. This clone's antigen is unknown. There are no base qualities to consult, and no much larger clone falls within one base. Libraries came from the immunoSEQ multiplex PCR assay. In the authors' own workflow: A statistical classification framework was developed to diagnose cytomegalovirus status using the catalog of TCR beta chain sequences. Sourced from immuneACCESS, this table was stored by TCRdb with only in-frame sequences that have V and J called. A share of the clones is absent; for the studies checked, an unresolved V gene accounts for under half, and the remainder has no known explanation. V, J and clone size derive from that table, while D and trimming were established from the DNA sequence. This sample is represented by almost 75,000 clones; approximately 86% of them were singletons. Together, the top ten hold 2.5% to 3% of the sample. The donors belonged to the validation cohort of under 150 subjects, which was separate from the approximately 660-subject first cohort.

The CDR3 goes from the cysteine to the phenylalanine over 16 residues. Of all the DNA, just the CDR3 is kept, 48 bases in frame from base 1. Based on the germline V gene, the CDR1 and CDR2 sequences are MGHDK and SYGVNS. The germline V end is reduced by 3 bases and the J end by 5 bases; junction bases left unmatched: 9. This entry is derived from a study of cytomegalovirus exposure and HLA in healthy donors (dated by TCRdb to about 2017). About the full investigation: According to a later analysis, one platform produced both the 100 to 150 validation repertoires and the roughly 640 repertoires of the first cohort. A separate validation cohort of some 130 different subjects was used in addition to the roughly 700-subject first cohort. To predict cytomegalovirus infection status, the study combined high-throughput TCR immunosequencing, statistical association of individual TCRs with disease status, and machine learning. The study was designed to test whether signatures of past pathogen exposure could be identified by cataloging public T cell receptors. Overall results and qualifications from the work: In vitro tests confirmed that three of the cytomegalovirus-associated TCR beta chains recognize cytomegalovirus antigens. A later analysis had no HLA typing for the validation cohort, so co-occurrence there was scored across all 130 or so repertoires. The authors suggested that the approach could potentially be generalized to other disease states and immunological phenotypes. Subsequent analysis determined that TCRs grouped into clusters in the first cohort also showed a tendency toward co-occurrence across the roughly 120 validation repertoires, and approximately 94% of cluster scores exceeded 0. The classifier was reported to diagnose cytomegalovirus status with high specificity and sensitivity in both the original cohort and the validation cohort. Most TCR sequences were observed very rarely across donors, whereas some public TCRs were present in many individuals. The study gave a list of about 160 TCR beta chains associated with cytomegalovirus.

The chain is made from TRBV25-1 and TRBJ2-3; 9 central nucleotides agree with TRBD2. The clonotype was recovered from a young man in good health and CMV-seronegative. Sequenced: PBMCs. The encoded CDR3 is CASSEDGGRAGDTQYF. The DNA is TGTGCCAGCAGTGAGGATGGCGGGAGGGCCGGAGATACGCAGTATTTT.